The 5 T cell receptor beta chains reported below all come from one sample, sequenced in a study of monozygotic twins with inflammatory bowel disease. Reprocessing the 5' RACE reads, TCRdb reports a single entry for every CDR3 protein and omits DNA. The listing contains about 380,000 distinct CDR3 sequences. Sequenced sample: blood. Receptors were obtained from a human donor with ulcerative colitis or Crohn's disease, or a healthy co-twin of an affected twin (not recorded which).

This chain uses TRBV7-8 with TRBJ2-5; checking the TCRdb D call of TRBD1 is not possible without DNA. The CDR3 sequence is 17 residues long. Germline-derived CDR1 and CDR2 are SGHVS and FQNEAQ. The CDR3 reads CASSLALRGANQETQYF.

The V gene is TRBV20-1, the J gene TRBJ2-7; with no DNA, the TCRdb D assignment of TRBD1 cannot be verified. The length of the CDR3 is 18 residues. Germline CDR1 DFQATT, CDR2 SNEGSKA (reference sequence). The CDR3 loop is CSARDLTAAGGDFYEQYF.

The chain couples TRBV7-9 to TRBJ1-2. The CDR3 runs to 14 residues. CDR1 and CDR2 (germline): SEHNR, FQNEAQ (reference sequence). The CDR3 loop is CASSLSGGLDGYTF. Complete variable domain (other parts from reference TRBV7-9 and TRBJ1-2): DTGVSQNPRHKITKRGQNVTFRCDPISEHNRLYWYRQTLGQGPEFLTYFQNEAQLEKSRLLSDRFSAERPKGSFSTLEIQRTEQGDSAMYLCASSLSGGLDGYTFGSGTRLTVV.

V usage is TRBV15 and J usage is TRBJ2-3; TCRdb indicates TRBD1, and absent DNA this call remains unverified. The CDR3 has 17 amino acids. The V gene's germline CDR1 is LNHNV and CDR2 YYDKDF (reference sequence). This CDR3 reads CATSRATGQGPTDTQYF.

The chain employs TRBV20-1 and TRBJ2-7. CDR1 and CDR2 from the germline V gene are DFQATT and SNEGSKA (reference sequence). The CDR3 has 13 amino acids. The CDR3: CSARVGIAYEQYF.